These 2 T cell receptor beta chains share one sample of origin, sequenced in a study of technical replicates of blood from several donors. Sequencing used immunoSEQ multiplex PCR; TCRdb keeps in-frame clones, though not all of them. Among some 60,000 clones listed, 91% were seen once. The sample consisted of PBMCs. These receptors all stem from a human donor in good health. Some clones in this sample may be carry-over from other donors' samples.

The table lists this clone with a few counts. V is TRBV4-1 and J is TRBJ2-7, with TRBD2 as a possible D gene (6 bases). Germline V gene data show CDR1 as MGHRA and CDR2 as YSYEKL. The CDR3 is 17 residues long. With 0 bases removed from V and 2 bases from J, the gap between germline ends came to 17 bases. CDR3 amino acids: CASSQDRERSPPYEQYF. Written as DNA, the CDR3 is TGCGCCAGCAGCCAAGATCGGGAGAGGTCCCCCCCCTACGAGCAGTACTTC.

The CDR3 bases are TGTGCCAGCAGCCCGTTTGGTCCCGGCTCCTACAATGAGCAGTTCTTC. This gives the protein CASSPFGPGSYNEQFF. The chain uses TRBV7-6 and TRBJ2-1; D is unclear. Germline V lookup: CDR1 SGHVS, CDR2 FNYEAQ. The CDR3 extends over 16 amino acids. V lost 5 bases, J lost 0 bases, and 14 bases lay in between.